A single sample gave rise to the 17 T cell receptor beta chains below, sequenced in a study of blood T cell repertoires in COVID-19. Here immunoSEQ multiplex PCR was the method, and the copy in TCRdb shows in-frame clones only, minus some. Of under 200,000 clones detected, roughly 90% appear once; the ten largest clones hold less than 8.5%. The source material was PBMCs or T cells enriched from blood (not recorded which). These receptors came from a woman aged 50 to 60 who had recovered from COVID-19.

This clone was seen just once. The chain recombines TRBV7-8 with TRBJ1-5, with 7 positions matching TRBD1. J lost 3 bases, V lost 4 bases, and 6 bases had no gene match. Germline loops: CDR1 SGHVS, CDR2 FQNEAQ. CDR3 length: 15 residues. As DNA, the CDR3 is TGTGCCAGCAGCTCCCAGGGGGGCATCAATCAGCCCCAGCATTTT. This encodes CASSSQGGINQPQHF.

The CDR3 here is CASSQRQGPNYGYTF. CDR3 DNA: TGTGCCAGCAGCCAACGACAGGGCCCTAACTATGGCTACACCTTC. The chain uses TRBV3-1 (or the pseudogene TRBV3-2) and TRBJ1-2, with TRBD1 matching over 7 bases. J lost 0 bases, V lost 2 bases, and 3 bases had no gene match. The CDR3 contains 15 residues. CDR1 is LGHDT, CDR2 YNNKEL, per germline (reference sequence).

This chain joins TRBV19 and TRBJ1-5; D is perhaps TRBD1 (6 bases). Germline loops: CDR1 LNHDA, CDR2 SQIVND (reference sequence). V lost 7 bases and J 6 bases, leaving 16 bases between the germline ends. This CDR3 contains 14 residues. The CDR3 DNA follows: TGTGCCAGTACCCCATGGGAGGGGGGTCAGCCCCAGCATTTT. It translates to CASTPWEGGQPQHF.

CDR3 residues: CASSRGTGGIGRQGYTF. The CDR3 DNA sequence: TGTGCCAGCAGCCGAGGGACAGGGGGAATTGGGCGGCAAGGCTACACCTTC. The chain recombines TRBV7-3 with TRBJ1-2, with 11 bases identical to TRBD1. V lost 5 bases and J lost 8; bases outside the gene matches: 16. There are 17 residues in the CDR3. Germline V CDR1 and CDR2: SGHTA, FQGTGA.

This clone was counted once. The V gene is TRBV7-2, the J gene TRBJ2-3; 8 bases are shared with TRBD2. Trimming removed 6 bases from V and 10 bases from J; junction bases left unmatched: 6. The CDR3 length is 12 residues. Germline values: CDR1 SGHTA, CDR2 FQGNSA. Written as DNA, the CDR3 is TGTGCCAGCAGTCGAAGCGGGGGTGCGCAGTATTTT. Translating it yields CASSRSGGAQYF.

Only a few counts were recorded for this clone. CDR3 bases: TGTGCCAGCAGCTTACTCAGGGGCAATCAGCCCCAGCATTTT. It encodes CASSLLRGNQPQHF. The chain combines TRBV7-8 with TRBJ1-5; perhaps TRBD1 as D (5 bases). Germline V gene sequence: CDR1 SGHVS, CDR2 FQNEAQ. Trimming removed 2 bases from V and 2 bases from J, with 7 bases in between. CDR3 length: 14 amino acids.

V gene TRBV5-1 combines with J gene TRBJ1-1; D might be TRBD1 (6 bases). CDR3 length: 14 residues. Germline loops: CDR1 SGHRS, CDR2 YFSETQ. The V gene lost 6 bases and the J gene lost 2 bases, with 14 bases spanning the gap. In DNA form, the CDR3 reads TGCGCCAGCACCACAGGGACGGGAAACACTGAAGCTTTCTTT. Its protein product is CASTTGTGNTEAFF. The entire variable domain, with the rest obtained from reference TRBV5-1 and TRBJ1-1, is as follows: KAGVTQTPRYLIKTRGQQVTLSCSPISGHRSVSWYQQTPGQGLQFLFEYFSETQRNKGNFPGRFSGRQFSNSRSEMNVSTLELGDSALYLCASTTGTGNTEAFFGQGTRLTVV.

The chain is built from TRBV13 and TRBJ2-3; 7 bases fit TRBD1. Germline CDR1 is PRHDT and CDR2 is FYEKMQ (reference sequence). Trimming took 3 bases from V and 2 from J; bases not matched to a gene: 5. The CDR3 runs to 15 residues. CDR3 region: CASSLGTAYTDTQYF. CDR3 DNA sequence: TGTGCCAGCAGCTTGGGGACAGCCTACACAGATACGCAGTATTTT.

The chain joins TRBV28 to TRBJ2-5, with D possibly matching TRBD2 (7 bases). V lost 11 bases and J 7 bases, leaving 20 bases between the germline ends. The length of the CDR3 is 13 residues. The germline V gene has CDR1 MDHEN and CDR2 SYDVKM. The CDR3 DNA sequence: TGTGCCGGATCGGGGGGACATTTCGCGACCCAGTACTTC. Protein sequence: CAGSGGHFATQYF.

The CDR3 region has the DNA TGTGCCAGCAGCCTCGTACCGAACACAGGGGCCGTTAGTAATTCACCCCTCCACTTT. Protein sequence: CASSLVPNTGAVSNSPLHF. The chain links TRBV11-2 to TRBJ1-6; 7 bases agree with TRBD1. The CDR3 length is 19 residues. Germline V gene lookup returns CDR1 SGHAT and CDR2 FQNNGV. The trim removed 5 bases at V and 6 bases at J, leaving 19 bases unmatched.

The chain is built from TRBV19 and TRBJ2-7; D call uncertain. The germline V and J ends were trimmed by 3 bases and 3 bases, with 9 bases remaining between them. The germline gives CDR1 LNHDA, CDR2 SQIVND (reference sequence). CDR3 size: 13 residues. The CDR3 sequence is CASSINRNYEQYF. As DNA, the CDR3 is TGTGCCAGTAGTATCAACAGAAACTACGAGCAGTACTTC.

The genes are TRBV2 and TRBJ2-1; 9 nucleotides match TRBD2. The CDR3 is made up of 16 amino acids. Germline CDR1 SNHLY, CDR2 FYNNEI. The trim removed 5 bases at V and 1 base at J, leaving 6 bases unmatched. CDR3 sequence: CASSPLAGDSYNEQFF. In DNA form, the CDR3 reads TGTGCCAGCAGTCCTTTAGCGGGGGATTCCTACAATGAGCAGTTCTTC. The full variable domain, completed using reference TRBV2 and TRBJ2-1, is EPEVTQTPSHQVTQMGQEVILRCVPISNHLYFYWYRQILGQKVEFLVSFYNNEISEKSEIFDDQFSVERPDGSNFTLKIRSTKLEDSAMYFCASSPLAGDSYNEQFFGPGTRLTVL.

J is TRBJ2-7 and V is TRBV7-6; possibly TRBD2 for D (7 bases). The CDR3 is 17 residues long. Germline values: CDR1 SGHVS, CDR2 FNYEAQ. Between the trimmed V and J ends, which lost 6 bases and 0 bases, there was a span of 21 bases. The CDR3 loop reads CASSAGAGGGPSYEQYF. The CDR3 DNA sequence: TGTGCCAGCAGTGCCGGAGCAGGCGGGGGCCCCTCCTACGAGCAGTACTTC.

This clone showed up just a few times. The gene calls are TRBV7-2 and TRBJ2-3; 7 nucleotides align to TRBD1. The V gene end was trimmed by 4 bases and the J gene end by 5 bases; junction bases not matched to a gene: 15. CDR1 is SGHTA, CDR2 FQGNSA, per germline. The CDR3 contains 17 residues. DNA of the CDR3: TGTGCCAGCAGCTACGGACAGGATCAAATCGTAGTAGATACGCAGTATTTT. This gives the protein CASSYGQDQIVVDTQYF.

The V call is TRBV12-3 or TRBV12-4, the J call TRBJ1-2; unclear D gene. The CDR3 covers 11 residues. The V and J ends lost 5 bases and 7 bases respectively, with 8 bases between them. CDR3 nucleotides: TGTGCCAGCAGTCTGGGCTCTGGCTACACCTTC. Protein sequence: CASSLGSGYTF.

The rearrangement uses TRBV6-2 or TRBV6-3 and TRBJ1-2, with D perhaps matching TRBD1 (6 bases). The CDR3 extends over 13 amino acids. Germline CDR1 MNHEY, CDR2 SVGEGT. The V end was cut by 7 bases, the J end by 8 bases, with 17 bases between. As DNA, the CDR3 is TGTGCCAGCACCCCTAGCAGGGGTAGAGGCTACACCTTC. It codes for CASTPSRGRGYTF.

V is TRBV6-5 and J is TRBJ2-7; possibly TRBD1 for D (5 bases). The CDR3 totals 14 residues. V lost 2 bases, J lost 1 base, and 9 bases lay in between. CDR1 is MNHEY and CDR2 is SVGAGI in the germline V gene. The CDR3 DNA follows: TGTGCCAGCAGTTACGGGCAGGGTTCCTACGAGCAGTACTTC. Its translation: CASSYGQGSYEQYF.